This TCR beta chain emerged from a study of blood T cell repertoires in COVID-19. On the study more broadly: Specimens from acute and convalescent COVID-19 originated in the United States, Italy and Spain. Sources were T cells, B-cell-depleted T cells, or PBMCs; the material itself was cDNA or gDNA.

Original data processing: Estimation of nucleated cell counts was performed using reference gene primer amplification. Method: immunoSEQ multiplex PCR; TCRdb's copy keeps in-frame clones and lacks some. From that table come the V and J calls and clone size; the DNA was used to work out D and trimming. The table includes approximately 35,000 clones, approximately 85% detected once. This clone was observed a handful of times. The CDR3 consists of 15 residues. Germline V CDR1 and CDR2: MNHEY, SVGAGI. V shed 5 bases and J 0 bases; nucleotides not matched to a gene: 5. The source of this sequence is a man older than 75 with active COVID-19. Specimen: peripheral blood. The chain uses TRBV6-5 and TRBJ1-1; 8 bases match TRBD1. DNA for the CDR3: TGTGCCAGCAGTATTCGGACAGGGCTGAACACTGAAGCTTTCTTT. Protein product: CASSIRTGLNTEAFF.